This TCR beta chain was sequenced for a study of T cells expressing NK-cell markers. General study findings and limits: HCMV specificity was not established for the expanded NKG2C+ T cell clones. The dominant NKG2C+ clonotypes represented about 1.0-7.5% of CD8+ T cells in five or six donors.

There are 13 residues in the CDR3. Per the germline V gene, CDR1 is SGHAT and CDR2 is FQNNGV. From its re-call of the 5' RACE reads, TCRdb lists each CDR3 protein once, without DNA. The repertoire table contains about 110,000 distinct CDR3 sequences. With respect to this clonotype: Its matching antigen is unknown.

Sequenced: blood T cells: a sorted CD56 or NKG2C T cell subset, CD4+ or CD8+ T cells, or bulk PBMC T cells (not recorded which). The chain combines TRBV11-2 with TRBJ1-1. This clonotype originated in a woman aged 18 to 75 in good health. CDR3 in amino acids: CASSFHPNTEAFF. Looking up the rest from reference TRBV11-2 and TRBJ1-1 gives the full variable domain: EAGVAQSPRYKIIEKRQSVAFWCNPISGHATLYWYQQILGQGPKLLIQFQNNGVVDDSQLPKDRFSAERLKGVDSTLKIQPAKLEDSAVYLCASSFHPNTEAFFGQGTRLTVV.